This TCR beta chain is drawn from a study of shared clonotypes between healthy human individuals (TCRdb year 2020). With respect to the entire study: The cohort included a few men and a couple of women between 18 and 49 years of age. To estimate repertoire size and how much clonotype sharing occurs between individuals, the study deeply sequenced the blood TCR repertoires of roughly 5 healthy adults. Different laboratories and diverse techniques were used to prepare libraries and sequence TCR repertoires, to increase sequencing depth and limit assay-specific biases. Per donor, leukapheresis produced somewhere between about 0.94 and 9.5 billion PBMCs. The full study reports these points: Sampling was restricted to blood, and TCR repertoires in tissues likely differ from the TCR repertoires found in blood. Pairwise subsampling indicated that sequencing depth was expected to affect the degree of clonotype sharing among donors. The genetic and exposure-history diversity represented was limited by the small number of donors.

Donors were healthy HIV-negative adults with no recently reported acute infections or vaccinations. Every donor was a Caucasian adult residing in Nashville, Tennessee, USA. For unsorted samples, tens of millions of PBMCs were counted, and genomic DNA was extracted using the QIAamp DNA Blood Mini kit. Blood was obtained by leukapheresis, after which PBMCs were separated by Ficoll-Histopaque density gradient centrifugation and cryopreserved in liquid nitrogen vapor phase. Concerning this clone: Its antigen is unknown. Nothing much larger sits one base from this clone, and base qualities are not available.

Using the deep immunoSEQ assay, TCR CDR3 regions were amplified from genomic DNA by multiplex PCR. Extracted genomic DNA from each cell subset was distributed evenly across all wells of several immunoSEQ 96-well plates, and each plate was treated as a replicate. For unsorted PBMC, 250 to 300 ng of genomic DNA, equivalent to around 30,000 T cell genomes, went into each replicate PCR. Ten immunoSEQ deep assay plates were used to sequence the unsorted PBMC genomic DNA. Purified libraries were quantified with a Qubit 3.0 fluorometer, sized on a Bioanalyzer 2100, and re-quantified with the KAPA Library Quantification kit. Each immunoSEQ 96-well plate was sequenced on its own single-read 150-cycle Illumina NextSeq 550 flow cell. As for the authors' bioinformatics: Because the immunoSEQ output included only junctional sequences and no quality scores, the filtering could not be the same as the filtering used for full-length reads. Sequences were annotated with PyIR, a Python wrapper for IgBLAST v1.9, using IMGT germline references to assign V/J genes and CDR3. Reads were filtered out if the reads had weak V/J assignments (E-value above 1e-6), no CDR3, stop codons, out-of-frame junctions, or ambiguous translated residues. V3J clonotypes were defined as sequences sharing an identical inferred V gene, J gene, and CDR3 amino acid sequence. Percentage overlap between repertoires was calculated by dividing the number of shared unique clonotypes by the size of the smaller repertoire. Richness of each repertoire was evaluated using RTK rarefaction, the Chao1 estimator, and Recon v2.1 estimates of unobserved clonotypes. In TCRdb, the immuneACCESS table is reduced to in-frame sequences with V and J assigned. These tables do not hold every clone; where another copy was compared, an unresolved V gene accounts for under half, and the others remain unexplained. The DNA was the basis for D and trimming; V, J and clone size are from that table. The sample includes roughly 490,000 clones, with 79% observed a single time. Clones ranked in the top ten supply roughly 12% of the sample.

This receptor was taken from a woman in her forties in good health. Some clones in this sample may be carry-over from other donors' samples. The sequenced sample was PBMCs.

Here the CDR3 is given as CASRYGDSLYGYTF. DNA sequence: TGTGCCAGCAGATATGGGGACAGTTTGTATGGCTACACCTTC. The rearrangement joined TRBV2 to TRBJ1-2; TRBD1 matches 7 bases in the middle. CDR1 SNHLY and CDR2 FYNNEI are derived from the germline V gene. The CDR3 sequence holds 14 residues, the cysteine and phenylalanine included. Only CDR3 DNA remains: 42 bases, in frame from the first base. The germline V end is reduced by 6 bases and the J end by 5 bases; junction bases left unmatched: 9.